This TCR beta chain was sequenced for a study of blood T cells in healthy people across ages. Study results and caveats: Lack of knowledge of donor CMV status possibly confounded expanded clonotype changes.

Together with a sample-barcoded 5' primer, a J-beta primer mix was included in a second PCR lasting roughly 6 to 12 cycles. TCRdb recomputed calls from the 5' RACE reads with MiXCR, one row per CDR3 protein. The table has under 2,000,000 distinct CDR3 sequences, 49% seen once; the top ten hold over 2%. With V trimmed by 4 bases and J by 0 bases, 11 bases remained unmatched. CDR1 SGHRS and CDR2 YFSETQ come from the germline V gene. The CDR3 has 18 residues. This clonotype came up a few times. No antigen is known for it. The source material was blood. This clonotype was obtained from a middle-aged woman in good health. The rearrangement links TRBV5-1 to TRBJ2-3; 10 bases are shared with TRBD2. The CDR3 reads CASSPSGLAQLSTDTQYF. CDR3 in DNA: TGCGCCAGCAGCCCGTCGGGACTAGCGCAACTTAGCACAGATACGCAGTATTTT.